Below, 17 T cell receptor beta chains from the same sample are listed, as sequenced in a study of T cells in Graves' hyperthyroidism and ophthalmopathy. Amplified TCR beta CDR3 regions came from RNA transcripts. HTBI primers were employed in a first-round RT-PCR of the TCR CDR3. One entry per CDR3 protein results from TCRdb running MiXCR on the multiplex PCR reads. The sample has 560,000 or so distinct CDR3 sequences, under 60% seen once. Material: peripheral blood or thyroid tissue (not recorded which). Receptors originate from a woman under 30 with Graves' hyperthyroidism.

The chain is built from TRBV29-1 and TRBJ1-2, with TRBD1 matching 9 bases. The CDR3 has 13 amino acids. V lost 6 bases, J lost 5 bases, and 7 bases stayed unmatched. Germline assignment: CDR1 SQVTM and CDR2 ANQGSEA. The chain's CDR3 is CSVLTGGVYGYTF. CDR3 in DNA: TGCAGCGTCCTTACAGGGGGCGTTTATGGCTACACCTTC.

This sequence joins TRBV10-3 and TRBJ2-1; D not certain. Trimming stripped 0 bases from V and 15 bases from J, with 9 bases between. The CDR3 is 11 amino acids. Germline V gene sequence: CDR1 ENHRY, CDR2 SYGVKD. CDR3 residues: CAISESDVWFF. Here the CDR3 DNA reads TGTGCCATCAGTGAGTCTGACGTATGGTTCTTC.

The chain joins TRBV20-1 to TRBJ2-2, with 8 bases identical to TRBD2. CDR3 size: 18 residues. With 0 bases clipped from V and 3 bases from J, the junction kept 12 bases outside the gene matches. From germline, CDR1 is DFQATT and CDR2 SNEGSKA (reference sequence). As DNA, the CDR3 is TGCAGTGCTAGAGATGAGGCAGTTACTAGCGGAGACACCGGGGAGCTGTTTTTT. It encodes CSARDEAVTSGDTGELFF.

The CDR3 DNA sequence: TGTGCCGGCACCCCCGGGAATTCACCCCTCCACTTT. The encoded protein is CAGTPGNSPLHF. The chain couples TRBV7-9 to TRBJ1-6; D gene ambiguous. Germline V gives CDR1 SEHNR, CDR2 FQNEAQ (reference sequence). CDR3 length: 12 residues. Deletions cut 11 bases from V and 7 bases from J, with 12 bases between.

This clonotype was detected once. Since a much larger clone is just one base distant, this may be a read error. The chain has TRBV7-6 and TRBJ1-3; D is possibly TRBD1 (5 bases). Germline V gives CDR1 SGHVS, CDR2 FNYEAQ. The CDR3 spans 14 residues. The CDR3 is CASSLRGSGDTIYF. CDR3 nucleotide sequence: TGTGCCAGCAGCTTGAGGGGTTCTGGAGACACCATATATTTT.

CDR3 nucleotides: TGTGCCAGTAGAGATATGGACAGGGGGTTCTCTGAAGCTTTCTTT. Its translation: CASRDMDRGFSEAFF. The chain is built from TRBV19 and TRBJ1-1; 10 bases map to TRBD1. J lost 6 bases, V lost 6 bases, and 10 bases had no gene match. The CDR3 extends over 15 amino acids. Per germline, CDR1 LNHDA and CDR2 SQIVND (reference sequence). Full variable domain (outside the CDR3, taken from reference TRBV19 and TRBJ1-1): DGGITQSPKYLFRKEGQNVTLSCEQNLNHDAMYWYRQDPGQGLRLIYYSQIVNDFQKGDIAEGYSVSREKKESFPLTVTSAQKNPTAFYLCASRDMDRGFSEAFFGQGTRLTVV.

The J gene is TRBJ1-5, the V gene TRBV7-2; a weak D match, TRBD1 (6 bases). CDR3 size: 15 residues. Germline CDR1 and CDR2: SGHTA and FQGNSA. With 4 bases removed from V and 6 bases from J, the gap between germline ends came to 16 bases. CDR3 residues: CASSSLGGGIQPQHF. As DNA, the CDR3 is TGTGCCAGCAGCTCACTAGGAGGGGGAATTCAGCCCCAGCATTTT.

Notes on this clonotype: A much more abundant neighbour one base away suggests this may be a read error. The chain combines TRBV15 with TRBJ1-5; D not resolved. Germline loops: CDR1 LNHNV, CDR2 YYDKDF (reference sequence). This CDR3 has 15 residues. As DNA, the CDR3 is TGTGCCACCAGCAGGGCCCGTTATAGCAATCAGTCCCAGCATTTT. It specifies CATSRARYSNQSQHF. Variable domain in full (rest from reference TRBV15 and TRBJ1-5): DAMVIQNPRYQVTQFGKPVTLSCSQTLNHNVMYWYQQKSSQAPKLLFHYYDKDFNNEADTPDNFQSRRPNTSFCFLDIRSPGLGDTAMYLCATSRARYSNQSQHFGDGTRLSIL.

This clonotype has a handful of counts. The rearrangement links TRBV2 to TRBJ1-2, with D tentatively TRBD1 (5 bases). The length of the CDR3 is 14 residues. Germline V gene lookup returns CDR1 SNHLY and CDR2 FYNNEI. Trimming took off 5 bases at V and 4 bases at J, with 14 bases between the two ends. CDR3 in amino acids: CASSSGSTGYGYTF. The CDR3 DNA follows: TGTGCCAGCAGTTCCGGCAGTACAGGCTATGGCTACACCTTC.

This clonotype has only a few counts. J is TRBJ2-7 and V is TRBV6-6; D call uncertain. V gave up 5 bases and J gave up 5 bases, with 13 bases separating them. Germline-derived CDR1 and CDR2 are MNHNY and SVGAGI (reference sequence). This CDR3 is built from 13 residues. The CDR3 here is CASSRAGRDEQYF. Here the CDR3 DNA reads TGTGCCAGCAGTAGGGCCGGGCGCGACGAGCAGTACTTC.

The genes are TRBV9 and TRBJ2-7; TRBD1 or TRBD2 may be the D gene (5 bases each). The CDR3 covers 14 residues. Between the trimmed V and J ends, which lost 5 bases and 6 bases, there was a span of 18 bases. Germline V gene sequence: CDR1 SGDLS, CDR2 YYNGEE. Here the CDR3 reads CASSYLGGAFEQYF. DNA of the CDR3: TGTGCCAGCAGTTACCTTGGGGGAGCCTTCGAGCAGTACTTC.

This rearrangement joins TRBV19 to TRBJ1-3; 8 bases map to TRBD1. CDR3 size: 15 residues. V lost 4 bases to trimming and J lost 1 base; unmatched junction nucleotides: 3. Germline CDR1 LNHDA, CDR2 SQIVND (reference sequence). CDR3 in amino acids: CASSTWTGSGNTIYF. The DNA of the CDR3 is TGTGCCAGTAGTACTTGGACAGGGTCTGGAAACACCATATATTTT. The variable domain in full, completed from reference TRBV19 and TRBJ1-3, reads DGGITQSPKYLFRKEGQNVTLSCEQNLNHDAMYWYRQDPGQGLRLIYYSQIVNDFQKGDIAEGYSVSREKKESFPLTVTSAQKNPTAFYLCASSTWTGSGNTIYFGEGSWLTVV.

The J gene is TRBJ1-5, the V gene TRBV29-1, with 10 bases lining up with TRBD1. Germline lookup yields CDR1 SQVTM and CDR2 ANQGSEA. The CDR3 length is 13 residues. The V gene end was trimmed by 7 bases and the J gene end by 9 bases; junction bases not matched to a gene: 9. For the CDR3, the DNA is TGCAGCGCTAGACAGGGGGCGGGTGGGCCCCAGCATTTT. Its translation is CSARQGAGGPQHF. The full variable domain, its missing parts supplied by reference TRBV29-1 and TRBJ1-5, is SAVISQKPSRDICQRGTSLTIQCQVDSQVTMMFWYRQQPGQSLTLIATANQGSEATYESGFVIDKFPISRPNLTFSTLTVSNMSPEDSSIYLCSARQGAGGPQHFGDGTRLSIL.

V gene TRBV7-2 combines with J gene TRBJ1-1; possible D gene TRBD1, 5 bases. Germline lookup yields CDR1 SGHTA and CDR2 FQGNSA. Trimming removed 5 bases at V and 3 bases at J, with 16 bases between. This CDR3 has 15 amino acids. The chain's CDR3 is CASSDTRGFDTEAFF. The CDR3, as DNA: TGTGCCAGCAGCGATACACGGGGCTTTGACACTGAAGCTTTCTTT.

The rearrangement uses TRBV19 and TRBJ2-6, with D tentatively TRBD1 (5 bases). V was pared by 7 bases and J by 0 bases, with 13 bases between. The CDR3 consists of 16 residues. The germline gives CDR1 LNHDA, CDR2 SQIVND (reference sequence). The CDR3 DNA reads TGTGCCAGTACCCTGCTGACAGTCTCTGGGGCCAACGTCCTGACTTTC. Its protein product is CASTLLTVSGANVLTF.

The chain joins TRBV14 to TRBJ1-5; possible D gene TRBD1, 5 bases. The CDR3 has 13 amino acids. V lost 8 bases, J lost 4 bases, and 12 bases lay in between. Germline V gives CDR1 SGHDN, CDR2 FVKESK. CDR3 DNA sequence: TGTGCCAGCCCCGGGACGGTGAATCAGCCCCAGCATTTT. It specifies CASPGTVNQPQHF.

This rearrangement joins TRBV12-3 or TRBV12-4 to TRBJ2-2; D perhaps matches TRBD2 (5 bases). V lost 6 bases, J lost 6 bases, and 14 bases lay in between. The CDR3 spans 14 residues. The CDR3 protein is CASSPLAAAGELFF. CDR3 nucleotides: TGTGCCAGCAGCCCCCTAGCCGCCGCCGGGGAGCTGTTTTTT.